This T cell receptor beta chain was recovered during a study of cytomegalovirus exposure and HLA in healthy donors. The V segment lost 4 bases and the J segment 3 bases; nucleotides outside the gene matches: 4. From germline, CDR1 is GTSNPN and CDR2 SVGIG (reference sequence). The CDR3 is 13 amino acids. PCR was performed using 60 Vbeta and 13 Jbeta primers. Clones were read by immunoSEQ multiplex PCR, and TCRdb kept only the in-frame ones, dropping some. The sample lists about 25,000 clones; more than 70% were seen once. The material sequenced was PBMCs. The receptor's source is a male donor in good health and CMV-seronegative. The rearrangement links TRBV30 to TRBJ2-7; 9 nucleotides line up with TRBD1. The CDR3 nucleotides are TGTGCCTGGAATGGACAGGGGAACTACGAGCAGTACTTC. The encoded protein is CAWNGQGNYEQYF.